This T cell receptor (beta chain) was captured by sequencing in a study of vaccination and CD4 T cells after COVID-19. Background on the study: Four females and six males made up the convalescents, two of whom were Hispanic. Overlapping spike peptides served as the stimulus for the cells. These peptides came from SARS-CoV-2 and from the common cold coronaviruses HCoV-NL63, HCoV-OC43 and HCoV-229E. Control cultures received a CEFX pool, an HIV-1 Nef pool, or no peptide.

Treatment here: approximately nine-day PBMC culture with coronavirus spike peptide pools or control peptides (ViraFEST assay). Oncomine TCR Beta short-read sequencing was applied to DNA from cultured CD4+ T cells. Each CDR3 protein is one row after TCRdb ran MiXCR on the PCR reads. Of 21,000 or so distinct CDR3 sequences listed, around 70% are singletons. Concerning this clonotype itself: The antigen is unknown.

General study results and limits: Post-vaccination, and not before, a median roughly 86% of reactive clones appeared in convalescent patients.

Trimming shortened V by 6 bases and J by 7 bases, and 19 bases separated the two germline ends. The germline V gene has CDR1 MNHEY and CDR2 SMNVEV (reference sequence). The CDR3 runs 14 residues. Specimen: CD4+ T cells from blood, cultured in vitro. This receptor was obtained from a human donor who had recovered from COVID-19. V gene TRBV27 combines with J gene TRBJ2-7; a weak D match, TRBD1 (5 bases). CDR3 sequence reads: CASSPDSPRLEQYF. DNA for the CDR3: TGTGCCAGCAGCCCAGACAGCCCTAGGCTTGAGCAGTACTTC.